These 3 T cell receptor beta chains were all obtained from the same sample, sequenced in a study of tumor and adjacent non-tumor tissue in lung cancer. RNA was extracted from bulk tissue without any cell sorting. A modified ARM-PCR protocol with three rounds of nested PCR amplified TCRbeta. TCRdb ran MiXCR on the multiplex PCR reads and lists one entry per CDR3 protein. The sample yields around 200,000 distinct CDR3 sequences, around 70% seen once. Sequencing used lung tumor tissue. These receptors were obtained from a man between 60 and 75 years old with non-small cell lung cancer.

This clonotype was observed many times. V gene TRBV29-1 combines with J gene TRBJ2-1; 10 nucleotides agree with TRBD1. The CDR3 totals 13 residues. Per germline, CDR1 SQVTM and CDR2 ANQGSEA. V was pared by 4 bases and J by 9 bases, with 6 bases of the junction left unmatched. In DNA form, the CDR3 reads TGCAGCGTTGTGGGACAGGGGTTCGGTGAGCAGTTCTTC. Translation: CSVVGQGFGEQFF.

Remarks on this clonotype: As the CDR3 is not closed by the conserved phenylalanine or tryptophan, this likely results from a read error. The chain combines TRBV11-3 with TRBJ1-1, with no clear D. Germline V lookup: CDR1 SGHNT, CDR2 YENEEA. Trimming left V 6 bases short and J 6 bases short, with 8 bases between. The CDR3 is 11 residues long. CDR3 loop: CASSIRAEAFL. The CDR3 bases are TGTGCCAGCAGTATCCGGGCTGAAGCTTTCCTT.

In the case of this clonotype: One end of the junction does not line up with germline, which may come from a read error. V gene TRBV12-3 or TRBV12-4 combines with J gene TRBJ2-7, with D hard to call. This CDR3 comprises 14 residues. The chain's CDR3 is CASSFGLDAYKQYF. The DNA for the CDR3 is TGTGCCAGCAGTTTCGGGCTGGATGCCTACAAGCAGTACTTC.